This TCR beta chain originates from a study of blood T cell repertoires in COVID-19. The CDR3 is made up of 14 amino acids. Trimming pared 6 bases from V and 7 bases from J, leaving 19 bases between. Germline V CDR1 and CDR2: WSHSY, SAAADI. As originally analysed: Estimates of nucleated cell counts were drawn from the amplification of reference gene primers. Sequenced by immunoSEQ multiplex PCR; TCRdb stores in-frame clones only, minus some. The DNA gave D and trimming, while V, J and clone size come from that table. This sample has around 210,000 clones, with 84% found just once. Sequenced input: peripheral blood. The TCR was taken from a human donor in a cohort sampled during active COVID-19. The chain uses TRBV10-2 and TRBJ2-7; TRBD1 might be the D (6 bases). CDR3 bases: TGCGCCAGCAGAGGTGGGCAGGGGAATGGGGAGCAGTACTTC. The encoded protein is CASRGGQGNGEQYF.